Listed here are 27 T cell receptor beta chains from one sample, sequenced in a study of cytomegalovirus exposure and HLA in healthy donors. PCR involved 60 Vbeta and 13 Jbeta primers. TCRdb keeps only in-frame clones here, not all; method: immunoSEQ multiplex PCR. The sample yields 150,000 or so clones, 75% seen once. Input material: PBMCs. The receptors here all came from a man between 18 and 29 years old in good health and CMV-seropositive.

This clone was detected only a few times. The rearrangement uses TRBV15 and TRBJ2-5; tentative D call: TRBD2 (7 bases). This CDR3 has 16 amino acids. Trimming stripped 0 bases from V and 3 bases from J, with 14 bases between. Per germline, CDR1 LNHNV and CDR2 YYDKDF (reference sequence). The CDR3 reads CATSREWGGLEETQYF. The DNA of the CDR3 is TGTGCCACCAGCAGAGAGTGGGGGGGGCTGGAAGAGACCCAGTACTTC.

V usage is TRBV28 and J usage is TRBJ1-3; maybe TRBD1 (6 bases). CDR3 length equals 16 residues. Germline CDR1 MDHEN, CDR2 SYDVKM. V shed 2 bases and J shed 4 bases, with 15 bases lying between them. DNA for the CDR3: TGTGCCAGCAGTTTAGCAGGGGCCATGGGGGGAAACACCATATATTTT. Amino acid sequence: CASSLAGAMGGNTIYF.

This clone was observed a handful of times. The chain employs TRBV5-1 and TRBJ2-1; 8 bases map to TRBD1. Germline-derived CDR1 and CDR2 are SGHRS and YFSETQ. Losses at the gene ends were 0 bases for V and 2 bases for J; bases not matched to a gene: 1. This CDR3 region has 15 residues. CDR3 coding DNA: TGCGCCAGCAGCTTGGGGACAGGGACCTACAATGAGCAGTTCTTC. Amino acid sequence: CASSLGTGTYNEQFF.

CDR3: CASRRGGANVLTF. The CDR3 DNA is TGTGCCAGCAGGAGAGGTGGGGCCAACGTCCTGACTTTC. The chain recombines TRBV28 with TRBJ2-6; D call uncertain. The germline gives CDR1 MDHEN, CDR2 SYDVKM. The ends were cut back, 6 bases at V and 3 bases at J, with 6 bases in the middle. The CDR3 spans 13 residues.

This chain connects TRBV29-1 to TRBJ2-7; no reliable D call. CDR3 length equals 13 residues. The V end lost 5 bases, the J end lost 2 bases, and 13 bases lay between the germline ends. Germline values: CDR1 SQVTM, CDR2 ANQGSEA. This CDR3 is CSVISPSTYEQYF. CDR3 nucleotide sequence: TGCAGCGTTATTAGTCCGTCCACCTACGAGCAGTACTTC.

CDR3 residues: CASSPTGIMNTEAFF. In DNA form, the CDR3 reads TGTGCCAGCAGCCCCACCGGGATAATGAACACTGAAGCTTTCTTT. The chain links TRBV5-6 to TRBJ1-1; D gene uncertain. This CDR3 is 15 amino acids long. V was trimmed by 4 bases and J by 0 bases, leaving 13 bases between them. Germline CDR1 reads SGHDT; CDR2 reads YYEEEE.

J is TRBJ1-5 and V is TRBV5-6, with D tentatively TRBD1 (6 bases). The CDR3 length is 15 residues. Per germline, CDR1 SGHDT and CDR2 YYEEEE. The germline V and J ends were trimmed by 0 bases and 2 bases, with 9 bases remaining between them. CDR3 amino acids: CASSLVSGGNQPQHF. CDR3 nucleotide sequence: TGTGCCAGCAGCTTGGTTTCAGGGGGCAATCAGCCCCAGCATTTT.

The V gene is TRBV2, the J gene TRBJ2-7; D is uncertain. Looked up from germline, CDR1 is SNHLY and CDR2 is FYNNEI. The CDR3 extends over 13 amino acids. V was trimmed by 7 bases and J by 3 bases, leaving 13 bases between them. CDR3 amino acids: CASMVRGDYEQYF. CDR3 nucleotides: TGTGCCAGCATGGTTAGAGGCGACTACGAGCAGTACTTC.

The CDR3 is CASRTTSQILEQYF. The DNA for the CDR3 is TGTGCCAGCAGGACGACTAGTCAAATACTCGAGCAGTACTTC. The chain recombines TRBV28 with TRBJ2-7; a weak D match, TRBD2 (6 bases). Germline CDR1 is MDHEN and CDR2 is SYDVKM. The germline V and J ends were trimmed by 6 bases and 6 bases, with 18 bases remaining between them. The CDR3 consists of 14 residues.

The chain joins TRBV5-4 to TRBJ2-1, with 11 nucleotides matching TRBD2. V gave up 0 bases and J gave up 9 bases; unmatched junction bases: 5. Germline V lookup: CDR1 SGHNT, CDR2 YYREEE (reference sequence). The CDR3 is 15 residues long. CDR3 sequence (DNA): TGTGCCAGCAGCTTGGGACTAGCGGGGACGTTTGAGCAGTTCTTC. Protein product: CASSLGLAGTFEQFF.

This clone was recorded once. J is TRBJ2-5 and V is TRBV28; 7 bases are a match to TRBD1. V lost 6 bases to trimming and J lost 11 bases; unmatched junction nucleotides: 12. This CDR3 has 13 residues. Germline lookup yields CDR1 MDHEN and CDR2 SYDVKM. CDR3 sequence reads: CASSRDSPKGQYF. The CDR3 DNA sequence: TGTGCCAGCAGCCGGGACAGTCCCAAGGGGCAGTACTTC.

This chain uses TRBV4-2 with TRBJ2-7; weak D call: TRBD2 (6 bases). V gave up 7 bases and J gave up 0 bases, with 16 bases separating them. Germline V gives CDR1 LGHNA, CDR2 YNFKEQ. There are 15 residues in the CDR3. CDR3 protein: CASTPGGTSSYEQYF. Here the CDR3 DNA reads TGTGCCAGCACCCCCGGGGGAACGAGCTCCTACGAGCAGTACTTC.

The chain carries TRBV11-2 and TRBJ2-1, with D possibly TRBD2 on 5 matching bases. CDR1 and CDR2 (germline): SGHAT, FQNNGV. This CDR3 comprises 15 residues. Deletions cut 6 bases from V and 0 bases from J, with 12 bases between. The CDR3 sequence is CASRHFDYSYNEQFF. The DNA for the CDR3 is TGTGCCAGCAGACACTTCGACTACTCCTACAATGAGCAGTTCTTC. Looking up the rest from reference TRBV11-2 and TRBJ2-1 gives the full variable domain: EAGVAQSPRYKIIEKRQSVAFWCNPISGHATLYWYQQILGQGPKLLIQFQNNGVVDDSQLPKDRFSAERLKGVDSTLKIQPAKLEDSAVYLCASRHFDYSYNEQFFGPGTRLTVL.

The gene calls are TRBV7-6 and TRBJ2-3, with D tentatively TRBD1 (5 bases). From germline, CDR1 is SGHVS and CDR2 FNYEAQ. The CDR3 has 13 residues. Deletions cut 2 bases from V and 10 bases from J, with 13 bases between. The CDR3 protein is CASSLQGYVAQYF. The CDR3 DNA reads as TGTGCCAGCAGCTTACAGGGTTATGTGGCGCAGTATTTT.

The chain links TRBV30 to TRBJ1-1, with a possible D match to TRBD1 (5 bases). Germline V gene sequence: CDR1 GTSNPN, CDR2 SVGIG (reference sequence). There are 14 residues in the CDR3. Trimming pared 0 bases from V and 0 bases from J, leaving 8 bases between. The CDR3 DNA reads as TGTGCCTGGAGTGTTCCAGGGCTGAACACTGAAGCTTTCTTT. Translating it yields CAWSVPGLNTEAFF.

The genes are TRBV6-6 and TRBJ2-6; D unclear. The CDR3 contains 14 residues. V lost 1 base and J lost 1, with 2 bases in between. Germline V gene lookup returns CDR1 MNHNY and CDR2 SVGAGI (reference sequence). In DNA form, the CDR3 reads TGTGCCAGCAGTTACTTATCTGGGGCCAACGTCCTGACTTTC. It yields the protein CASSYLSGANVLTF.

The rearrangement joins TRBV10-2 to TRBJ2-7, with 9 positions matching TRBD1. V lost 6 bases and J lost 3; bases outside the gene matches: 9. The length of the CDR3 is 15 residues. Germline V gene sequence: CDR1 WSHSY, CDR2 SAAADI. The CDR3 protein is CASSPGQGGDYEQYF. CDR3 bases: TGCGCCAGCAGCCCGGGACAGGGAGGAGACTACGAGCAGTACTTC.

The chain combines TRBV18 with TRBJ1-5; no clear D gene. The CDR3 has 14 residues. Germline loops: CDR1 KGHSH, CDR2 LQKENI. V was clipped by 2 bases and J by 4 bases, with 9 bases between them. This CDR3 reads CASSPNSGNQPQHF. The CDR3 nucleotides read TGTGCCAGCTCACCAAATTCGGGGAATCAGCCCCAGCATTTT.

The chain is built from TRBV27 and TRBJ2-1; 11 bases line up with TRBD2. CDR3 size: 15 residues. Trimming cost V 0 bases and J 7 bases; bases outside gene matches: 2. Germline CDR1 is MNHEY and CDR2 is SMNVEV (reference sequence). The CDR3 spells CASSLSGLAVNEQFF. CDR3 sequence (DNA): TGTGCCAGCAGTTTATCGGGACTAGCGGTGAATGAGCAGTTCTTC.

The chain links TRBV15 to TRBJ2-2; 10 positions agree with TRBD1. Germline V lookup: CDR1 LNHNV, CDR2 YYDKDF (reference sequence). CDR3 length: 17 amino acids. The ends lost 5 bases at V and 3 bases at J; junction bases unmatched: 9. This CDR3 is CATSGRRQGADTGELFF. The CDR3 nucleotides are TGTGCCACCAGCGGGCGTAGACAGGGGGCCGACACCGGGGAGCTGTTTTTT.

The chain links TRBV5-1 to TRBJ2-3, with D maybe TRBD2 (5 bases). The V end lost 4 bases, the J end lost 6 bases, and 9 bases lay between the germline ends. Germline values: CDR1 SGHRS, CDR2 YFSETQ. This CDR3 has 12 amino acids. Written as DNA, the CDR3 is TGCGCCAGCAGCGTATCGGGGGATACGCAGTATTTT. Amino acids: CASSVSGDTQYF.

The rearrangement uses TRBV4-2 and TRBJ2-1; TRBD2 agrees at 8 bases. V shed 0 bases, J shed 2 bases, and the junction held 9 bases outside the gene matches. The V gene's germline CDR1 is LGHNA and CDR2 YNFKEQ. The CDR3 is 18 amino acids. The CDR3 bases are TGTGCCAGCAGCCAAGATGAAACGGTACTAGCGGCCTACAATGAGCAGTTCTTC. Translated: CASSQDETVLAAYNEQFF.

The sample holds a few counts of this clone. V usage is TRBV30 and J usage is TRBJ2-3; 9 nucleotides match TRBD2. Trimming at V came to 3 bases and at J to 5 bases, leaving 12 bases not matched to a gene. CDR1 GTSNPN and CDR2 SVGIG come from the germline V gene (reference sequence). CDR3 length: 16 amino acids. CDR3 protein: CAWSRVGGRAGDTQYF. CDR3 nucleotide sequence: TGTGCCTGGAGCAGGGTAGGCGGGAGGGCGGGAGATACGCAGTATTTT.

CDR3: CASSLAIGLAGEIGQQYF. CDR3 DNA sequence: TGTGCCAGCAGCTTGGCCATTGGACTAGCGGGAGAGATAGGCCAGCAGTACTTC. This chain joins TRBV5-8 and TRBJ2-7, with 13 bases matching TRBD2. The ends lost 0 bases at V and 8 bases at J; junction bases unmatched: 14. Germline V gene sequence: CDR1 SGHTS, CDR2 YDEGEE. The CDR3 is 18 residues long.

The chain's CDR3 is CASSPGQGPYEQYF. As DNA, the CDR3 is TGTGCCAGCAGCCCGGGACAGGGACCCTACGAGCAGTACTTC. The genes are TRBV5-4 and TRBJ2-7; 9 bases line up with TRBD1. V was pared by 4 bases and J by 2 bases, with 4 bases of the junction left unmatched. This CDR3 spans 14 amino acids. Germline lookup yields CDR1 SGHNT and CDR2 YYREEE (reference sequence).

Regarding this clone: One junction end does not reproduce the germline sequence, and a read error may be involved. The V call is TRBV7-9, the J call TRBJ2-7; 7 bases are shared with TRBD2. The CDR3 has 13 residues. Germline V gene data show CDR1 as SEHNR and CDR2 as FQNEAQ (reference sequence). The CDR3 loop is CSSNSGMGGEQYF. The CDR3 nucleotides are TGTTCCAGCAACTCGGGAATGGGGGGGGAGCAGTACTTC.

The chain has TRBV6-1 and TRBJ2-2; TRBD2 matches at 8 bases. Germline V gene sequence: CDR1 MNHNS, CDR2 SASEGT. This CDR3 spans 17 amino acids. Trimming at V came to 2 bases and at J to 0 bases, leaving 5 bases not matched to a gene. As DNA, the CDR3 is TGTGCCAGCAGTGAATTCTTTAGCGGGACGAACACCGGGGAGCTGTTTTTT. Encoded protein: CASSEFFSGTNTGELFF.